A single sample gave rise to the 2 T cell receptor beta chains below, sequenced in a study of blood T cells in healthy people across ages. Together with a sample-barcoded 5' primer, a J-beta primer mix was included in a second PCR lasting 7 to 11 cycles. TCRdb re-analysed the 5' RACE reads in MiXCR, keeping a single row per CDR3 protein. The table has about 1 million distinct CDR3 sequences, more than 40% seen once; the top ten hold under 20%. Specimen: blood. Source of these receptors: a woman between 55 and 75 years old in good health.

This chain connects TRBV4-1 to TRBJ2-1, with 9 positions matching TRBD2. The closer fit of TRBJ2-7 to the DNA end suggests the J call may be wrong. Germline lookup yields CDR1 MGHRA and CDR2 YSYEKL. The CDR3 is made up of 16 amino acids. The CDR3 region has the DNA TGCGCCAGCAGCCGCATACTAGCGGGCTCCTACAATGAGCAGTACTTC. Amino acids: CASSRILAGSYNEQYF.

This clonotype was counted only a few times. The V gene is TRBV10-3, the J gene TRBJ2-3; D tentatively fits TRBD1 or TRBD2 (5 bases each). The CDR3 contains 13 residues. V was pared by 2 bases and J by 3 bases, with 6 bases between. Germline lookup yields CDR1 ENHRY and CDR2 SYGVKD. CDR3: CAISEGGTDTQYF. The CDR3 coding sequence is TGTGCCATCAGTGAGGGGGGAACAGATACGCAGTATTTT.